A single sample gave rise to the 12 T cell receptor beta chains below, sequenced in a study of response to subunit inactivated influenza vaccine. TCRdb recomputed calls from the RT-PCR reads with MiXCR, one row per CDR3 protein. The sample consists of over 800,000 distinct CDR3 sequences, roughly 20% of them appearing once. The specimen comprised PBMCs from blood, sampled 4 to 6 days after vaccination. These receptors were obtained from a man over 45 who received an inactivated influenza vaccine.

DNA of the CDR3: TGTGCCAGCAGTTTCACAATCGATGAGCAGTTCTTC. It codes for CASSFTIDEQFF. This sequence joins TRBV12-3 or TRBV12-4 and TRBJ2-1; unclear D gene. The V end was cut by 3 bases, the J end by 8 bases, with 8 bases between. This CDR3 has 12 amino acids.

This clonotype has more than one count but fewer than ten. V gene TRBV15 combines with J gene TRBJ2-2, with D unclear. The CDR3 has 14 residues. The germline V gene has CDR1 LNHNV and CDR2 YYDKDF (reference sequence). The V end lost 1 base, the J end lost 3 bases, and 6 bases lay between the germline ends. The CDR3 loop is CATSRASDTGELFF. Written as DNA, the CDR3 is TGTGCCACCAGCAGAGCAAGCGACACCGGGGAGCTGTTTTTT. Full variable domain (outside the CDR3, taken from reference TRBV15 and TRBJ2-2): DAMVIQNPRYQVTQFGKPVTLSCSQTLNHNVMYWYQQKSSQAPKLLFHYYDKDFNNEADTPDNFQSRRPNTSFCFLDIRSPGLGDTAMYLCATSRASDTGELFFGEGSRLTVL.

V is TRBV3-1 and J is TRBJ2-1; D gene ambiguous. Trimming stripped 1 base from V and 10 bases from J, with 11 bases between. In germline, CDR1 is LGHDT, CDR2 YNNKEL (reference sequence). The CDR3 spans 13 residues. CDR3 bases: TGTGCCAGCAGCCAAGCCGATGTGGGGGAGCAGTTCTTC. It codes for CASSQADVGEQFF.

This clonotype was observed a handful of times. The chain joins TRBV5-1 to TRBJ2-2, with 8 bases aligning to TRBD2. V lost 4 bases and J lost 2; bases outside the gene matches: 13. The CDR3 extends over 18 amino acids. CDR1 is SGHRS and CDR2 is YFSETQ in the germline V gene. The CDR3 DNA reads TGCGCCAGCAGCCCCGGCCTTCTGCGGGGGGTAAACACCGGGGAGCTGTTTTTT. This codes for CASSPGLLRGVNTGELFF. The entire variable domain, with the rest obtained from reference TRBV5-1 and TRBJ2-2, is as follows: KAGVTQTPRYLIKTRGQQVTLSCSPISGHRSVSWYQQTPGQGLQFLFEYFSETQRNKGNFPGRFSGRQFSNSRSEMNVSTLELGDSALYLCASSPGLLRGVNTGELFFGEGSRLTVL.

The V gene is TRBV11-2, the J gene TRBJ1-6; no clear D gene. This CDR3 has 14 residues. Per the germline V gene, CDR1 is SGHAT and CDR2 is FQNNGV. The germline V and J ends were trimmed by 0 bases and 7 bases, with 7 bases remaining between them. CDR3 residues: CASSLESGNSPLHF. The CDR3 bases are TGTGCCAGCAGCTTAGAGTCAGGAAATTCACCCCTCCACTTT.

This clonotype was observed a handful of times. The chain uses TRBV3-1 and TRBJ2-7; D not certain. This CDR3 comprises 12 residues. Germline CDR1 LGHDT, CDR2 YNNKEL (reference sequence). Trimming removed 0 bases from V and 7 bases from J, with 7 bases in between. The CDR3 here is CASSQDRKEQYF. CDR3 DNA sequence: TGTGCCAGCAGCCAAGATAGGAAGGAGCAGTACTTC.

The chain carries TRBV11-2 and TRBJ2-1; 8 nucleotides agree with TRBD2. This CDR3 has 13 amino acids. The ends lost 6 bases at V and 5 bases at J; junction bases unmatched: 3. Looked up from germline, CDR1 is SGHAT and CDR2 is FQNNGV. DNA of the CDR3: TGTGCCAGCAGGCGCGGGGGGAACAATGAGCAGTTCTTC. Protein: CASRRGGNNEQFF.

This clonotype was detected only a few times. CDR3 nucleotide sequence: TGCAGTGCTAGAACTAGGCAGGGGGCCTCCTACAATGAGCAGTTCTTC. This translates into CSARTRQGASYNEQFF. The chain has TRBV20-1 and TRBJ2-1; 8 nucleotides match TRBD1. The CDR3 runs to 16 residues. Germline-derived CDR1 and CDR2 are DFQATT and SNEGSKA (reference sequence). With V trimmed by 2 bases and J by 0 bases, 6 bases remained unmatched.

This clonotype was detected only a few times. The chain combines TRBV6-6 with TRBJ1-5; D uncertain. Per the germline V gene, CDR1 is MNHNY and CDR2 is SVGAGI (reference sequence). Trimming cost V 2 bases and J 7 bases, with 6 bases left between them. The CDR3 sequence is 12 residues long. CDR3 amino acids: CASSYEVQPQHF. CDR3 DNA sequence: TGTGCCAGCAGTTACGAGGTCCAGCCCCAGCATTTT.

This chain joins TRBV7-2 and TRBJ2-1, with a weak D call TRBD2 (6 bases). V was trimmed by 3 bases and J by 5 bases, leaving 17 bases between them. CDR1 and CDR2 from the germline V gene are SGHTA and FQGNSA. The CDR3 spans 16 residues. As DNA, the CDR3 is TGTGCCAGCAGCTTCGGTCCCCCGGGAGAACACAATGAGCAGTTCTTC. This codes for CASSFGPPGEHNEQFF.

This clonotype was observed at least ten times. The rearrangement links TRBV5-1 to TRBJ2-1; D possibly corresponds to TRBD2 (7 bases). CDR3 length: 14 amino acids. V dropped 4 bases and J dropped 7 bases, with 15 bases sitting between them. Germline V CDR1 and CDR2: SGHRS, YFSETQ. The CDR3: CASSRGARGNEQFF. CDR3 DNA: TGCGCCAGCAGCCGGGGGGCCCGTGGGAATGAGCAGTTCTTC.

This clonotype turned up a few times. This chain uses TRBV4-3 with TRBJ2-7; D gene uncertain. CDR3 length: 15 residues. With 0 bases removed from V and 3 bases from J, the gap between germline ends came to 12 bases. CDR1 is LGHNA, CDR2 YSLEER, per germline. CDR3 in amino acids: CASSQDFGSIYEQYF. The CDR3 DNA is TGCGCCAGCAGCCAAGATTTCGGCAGTATCTACGAGCAGTACTTC.